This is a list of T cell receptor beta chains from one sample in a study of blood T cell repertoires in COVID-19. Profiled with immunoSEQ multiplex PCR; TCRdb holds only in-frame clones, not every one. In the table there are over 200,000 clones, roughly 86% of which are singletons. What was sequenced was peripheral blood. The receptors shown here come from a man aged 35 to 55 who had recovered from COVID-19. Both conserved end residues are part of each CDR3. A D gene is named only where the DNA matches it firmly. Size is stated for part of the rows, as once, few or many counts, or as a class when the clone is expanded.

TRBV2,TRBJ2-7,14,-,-,CASSPGRDTHEQYF,TGTGCCAGCAGCCCCGGCAGGGATACCCACGAGCAGTACTTC
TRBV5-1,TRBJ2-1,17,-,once,CASSSRGAGTSYNEQFF,TGCGCCAGCAGCTCTCGGGGGGCGGGGACCTCCTACAATGAGCAGTTCTTC
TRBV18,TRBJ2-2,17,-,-,CASSPNGRGLNTGELFF,TGTGCCAGCTCACCAAACGGCAGAGGGCTTAACACCGGGGAGCTGTTTTTT
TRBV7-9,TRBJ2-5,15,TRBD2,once,CASSSTSGLSGTQYF,TGTGCCAGCAGCTCGACTAGCGGGTTATCCGGGACCCAGTACTTC
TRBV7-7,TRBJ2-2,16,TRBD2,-,CASSWTSGGPGGELFF,TGTGCCAGCAGCTGGACTAGCGGGGGGCCTGGCGGGGAGCTGTTTTTT
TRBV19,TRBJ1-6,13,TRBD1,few,CASSETGNSPLHF,TGTGCCAGTAGCGAGACAGGGAACTCACCCCTCCACTTT
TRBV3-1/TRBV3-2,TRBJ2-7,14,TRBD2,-,CASSQEGREGEQYF,TGTGCCAGCAGCCAAGAGGGACGGGAGGGCGAGCAGTACTTC
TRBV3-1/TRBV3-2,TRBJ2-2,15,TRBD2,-,CASSISGERTGELFF,TGTGCCAGCAGCATTAGCGGGGAAAGGACCGGGGAGCTGTTTTTT
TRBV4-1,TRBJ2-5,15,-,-,CASSQERGGMETQYF,TGCGCCAGCAGCCAAGAAAGGGGGGGGATGGAGACCCAGTACTTC
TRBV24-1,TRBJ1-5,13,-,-,CATSEGGNQPQHF,TGTGCCACCAGTGAAGGGGGCAATCAGCCCCAGCATTTT
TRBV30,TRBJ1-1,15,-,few,CAWSVPGFPNTEAFF,TGTGCCTGGAGTGTACCAGGGTTTCCGAACACTGAAGCTTTCTTT
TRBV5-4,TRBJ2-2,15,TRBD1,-,CASSPQGVGTGELFF,TGTGCCAGCAGCCCACAGGGGGTAGGCACCGGGGAGCTGTTTTTT
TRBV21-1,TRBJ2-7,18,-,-,CASSIPYGRTGGSYEQYF,TGTGCCAGCAGCATTCCTTACGGTCGGACAGGGGGGTCCTACGAGCAGTACTTC
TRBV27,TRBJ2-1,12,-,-,CASTGTYNEQFF,TGTGCCAGCACAGGAACCTACAATGAGCAGTTCTTC
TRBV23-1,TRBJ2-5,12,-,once,CASSLSSGSQYF,TGCGCCAGCAGTCTCAGCTCGGGGTCCCAGTACTTC
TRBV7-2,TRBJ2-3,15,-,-,CASSLGQSYTDTQYF,TGTGCCAGCAGCCTAGGACAGAGCTACACAGATACGCAGTATTTT
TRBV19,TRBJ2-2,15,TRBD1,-,CASTLDRVGTGELFF,TGTGCCAGTACCCTAGACAGGGTCGGCACCGGGGAGCTGTTTTTT